This TCR beta chain was profiled in a study of Graves' ophthalmopathy and Graves' hyperthyroidism. Study-level background: Before any treatment was given, at initial diagnosis, peripheral blood was collected.

This clonotype was observed many times. PBMCs originated in under 13 ml of fresh peripheral blood. Amplification from RNA transcripts yielded the TCR beta CDR3 regions. RT-PCR with HTBI primers came first, then second-round multiplex PCR. Each CDR3 protein is one row after TCRdb ran MiXCR on the multiplex PCR reads. The table has around 400,000 distinct CDR3 sequences, 15% to 20% seen once. Trimming pared 3 bases from V and 5 bases from J, leaving 14 bases between. This CDR3 region has 14 residues. CDR1 LGHNA and CDR2 YNFKEQ come from the germline V gene. Sequencing used peripheral blood. The TCR comes from a woman younger than 30 with Graves' ophthalmopathy. The rearrangement joins TRBV4-2 to TRBJ2-7; D is undetermined. Written as DNA, the CDR3 is TGTGCCAGCAGCCAGAGACCGGGCTCAGACGAGCAGTACTTC. Encoded protein: CASSQRPGSDEQYF.